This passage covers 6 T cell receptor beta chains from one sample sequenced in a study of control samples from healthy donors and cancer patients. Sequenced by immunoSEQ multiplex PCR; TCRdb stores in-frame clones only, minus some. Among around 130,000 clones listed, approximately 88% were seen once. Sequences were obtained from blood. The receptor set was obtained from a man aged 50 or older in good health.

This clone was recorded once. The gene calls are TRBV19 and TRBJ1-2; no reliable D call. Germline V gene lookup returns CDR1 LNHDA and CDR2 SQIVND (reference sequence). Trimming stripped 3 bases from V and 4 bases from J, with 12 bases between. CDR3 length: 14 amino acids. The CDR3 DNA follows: TGTGCCAGTAGTATCCCGGGAGGGAGCTATGGCTACACCTTC. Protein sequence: CASSIPGGSYGYTF. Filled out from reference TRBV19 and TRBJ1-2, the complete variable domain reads DGGITQSPKYLFRKEGQNVTLSCEQNLNHDAMYWYRQDPGQGLRLIYYSQIVNDFQKGDIAEGYSVSREKKESFPLTVTSAQKNPTAFYLCASSIPGGSYGYTFGSGTRLTVV.

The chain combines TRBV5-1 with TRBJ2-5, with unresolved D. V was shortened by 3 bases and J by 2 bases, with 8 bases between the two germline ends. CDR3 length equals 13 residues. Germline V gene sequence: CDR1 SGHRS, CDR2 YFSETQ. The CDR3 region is CASSSRAQETQYF. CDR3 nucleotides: TGCGCCAGCAGCTCCCGGGCGCAAGAGACCCAGTACTTC.

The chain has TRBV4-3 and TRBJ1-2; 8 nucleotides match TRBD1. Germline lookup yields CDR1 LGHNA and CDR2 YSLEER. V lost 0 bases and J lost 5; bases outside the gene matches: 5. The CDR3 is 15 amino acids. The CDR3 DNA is TGCGCCAGCAGCCAAGATACAGGGGGGACGTATGGCTACACCTTC. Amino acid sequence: CASSQDTGGTYGYTF.

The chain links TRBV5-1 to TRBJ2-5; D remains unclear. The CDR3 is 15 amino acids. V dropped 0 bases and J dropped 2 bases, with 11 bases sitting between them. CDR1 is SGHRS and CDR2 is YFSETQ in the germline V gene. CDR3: CASSLAANSQETQYF. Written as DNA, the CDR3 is TGCGCCAGCAGCTTGGCCGCCAATTCTCAAGAGACCCAGTACTTC.

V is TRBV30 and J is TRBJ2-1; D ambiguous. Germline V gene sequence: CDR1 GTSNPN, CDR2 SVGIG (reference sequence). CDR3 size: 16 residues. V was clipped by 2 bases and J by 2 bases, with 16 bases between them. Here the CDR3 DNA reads TGTGCCTGGAGTCCCCTCTCGTTGGCTCCCTACAATGAGCAGTTCTTC. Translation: CAWSPLSLAPYNEQFF.

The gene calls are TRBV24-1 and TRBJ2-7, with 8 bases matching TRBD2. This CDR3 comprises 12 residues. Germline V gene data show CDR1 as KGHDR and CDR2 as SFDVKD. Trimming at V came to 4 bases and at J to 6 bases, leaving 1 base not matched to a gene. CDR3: CATSESGGEQYF. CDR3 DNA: TGTGCCACCAGTGAGAGCGGGGGCGAGCAGTACTTC.